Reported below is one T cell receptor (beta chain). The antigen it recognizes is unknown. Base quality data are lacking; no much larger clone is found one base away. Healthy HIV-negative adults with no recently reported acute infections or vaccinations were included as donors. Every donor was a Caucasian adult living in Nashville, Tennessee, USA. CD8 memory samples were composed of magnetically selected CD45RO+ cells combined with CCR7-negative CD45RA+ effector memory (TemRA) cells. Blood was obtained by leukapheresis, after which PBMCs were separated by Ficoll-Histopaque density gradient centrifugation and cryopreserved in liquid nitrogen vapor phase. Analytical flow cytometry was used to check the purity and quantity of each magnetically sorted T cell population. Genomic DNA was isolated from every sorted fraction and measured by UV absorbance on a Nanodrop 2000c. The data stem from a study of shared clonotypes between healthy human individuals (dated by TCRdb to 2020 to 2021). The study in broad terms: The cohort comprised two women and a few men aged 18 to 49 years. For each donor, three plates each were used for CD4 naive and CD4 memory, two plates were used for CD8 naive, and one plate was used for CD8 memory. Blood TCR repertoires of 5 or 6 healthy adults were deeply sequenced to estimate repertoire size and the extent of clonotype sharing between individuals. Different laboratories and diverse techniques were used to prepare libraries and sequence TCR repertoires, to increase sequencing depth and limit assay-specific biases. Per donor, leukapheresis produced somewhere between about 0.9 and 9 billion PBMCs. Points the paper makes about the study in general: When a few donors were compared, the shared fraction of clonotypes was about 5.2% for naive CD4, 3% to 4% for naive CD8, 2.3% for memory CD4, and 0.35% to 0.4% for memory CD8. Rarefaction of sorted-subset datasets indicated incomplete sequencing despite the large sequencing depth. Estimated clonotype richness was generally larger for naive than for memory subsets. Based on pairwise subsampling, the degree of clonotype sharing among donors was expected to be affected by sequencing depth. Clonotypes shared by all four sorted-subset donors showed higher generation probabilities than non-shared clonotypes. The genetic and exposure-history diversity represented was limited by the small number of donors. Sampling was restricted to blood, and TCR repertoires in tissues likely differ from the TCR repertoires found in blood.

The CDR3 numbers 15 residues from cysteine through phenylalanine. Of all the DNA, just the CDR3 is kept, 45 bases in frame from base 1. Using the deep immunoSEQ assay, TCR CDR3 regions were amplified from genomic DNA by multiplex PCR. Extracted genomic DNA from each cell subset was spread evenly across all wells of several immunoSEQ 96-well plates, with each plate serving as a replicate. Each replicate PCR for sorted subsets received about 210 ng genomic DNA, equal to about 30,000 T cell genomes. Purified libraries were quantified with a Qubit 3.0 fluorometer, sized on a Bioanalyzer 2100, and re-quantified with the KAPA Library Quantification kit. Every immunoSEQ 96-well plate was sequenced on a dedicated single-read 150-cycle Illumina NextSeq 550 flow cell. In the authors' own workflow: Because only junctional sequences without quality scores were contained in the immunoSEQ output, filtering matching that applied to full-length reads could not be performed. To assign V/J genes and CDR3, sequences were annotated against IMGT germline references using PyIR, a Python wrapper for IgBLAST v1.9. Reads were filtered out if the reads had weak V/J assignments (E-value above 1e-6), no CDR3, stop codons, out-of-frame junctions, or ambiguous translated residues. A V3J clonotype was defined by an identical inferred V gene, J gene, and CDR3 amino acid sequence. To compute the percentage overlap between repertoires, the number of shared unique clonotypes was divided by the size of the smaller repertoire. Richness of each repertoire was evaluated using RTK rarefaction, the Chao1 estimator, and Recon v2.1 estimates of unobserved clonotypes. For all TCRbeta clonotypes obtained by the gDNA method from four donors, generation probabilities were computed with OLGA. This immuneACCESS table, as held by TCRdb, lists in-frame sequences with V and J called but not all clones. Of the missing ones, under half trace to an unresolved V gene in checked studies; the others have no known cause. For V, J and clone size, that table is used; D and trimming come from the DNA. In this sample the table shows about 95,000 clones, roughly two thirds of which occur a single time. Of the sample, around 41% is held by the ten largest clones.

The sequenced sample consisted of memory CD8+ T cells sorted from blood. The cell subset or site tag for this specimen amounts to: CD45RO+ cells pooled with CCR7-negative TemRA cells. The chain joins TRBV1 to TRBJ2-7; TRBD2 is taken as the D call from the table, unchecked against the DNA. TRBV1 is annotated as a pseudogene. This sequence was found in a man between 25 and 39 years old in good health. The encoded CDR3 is CTSSRGLAVTYEQYF. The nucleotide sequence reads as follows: TGCACCAGCAGCCGCGGACTAGCGGTCACCTACGAGCAGTACTTC.